This T cell receptor (beta chain) was profiled in a study of beta chain features in type 1 diabetes. The germline gives CDR1 SEHNR, CDR2 FQNEAQ (reference sequence). The length of the CDR3 is 16 residues. Study conclusions and caveats: Shorter TCRB CDR3s, moderately but significantly so, marked every one of the four CD4+ subsets in Type 1 diabetes patients.

Details on this clone: Its specificity is unknown.

The sequenced template was cDNA made from the entire isolated RNA. Only in-frame clones appear in the TCRdb table, and some are missing; sequencing was by immunoSEQ multiplex PCR. The sample lists 300,000 to 450,000 clones; 9.6% were seen once. The gene calls are TRBV7-9 and TRBJ2-5; 8 bases agree with TRBD1. The DNA end favors TRBJ2-7, so the J call may be wrong. The source material was central memory CD4+ T cells from blood. The clonotype was recovered from a young man with type 1 diabetes. The CDR3: CASSTAEGRGPYEQYF. CDR3 DNA sequence: TGTGCCAGCAGTACCGCAGAGGGCAGGGGGCCCTACGAGCAGTACTTC.